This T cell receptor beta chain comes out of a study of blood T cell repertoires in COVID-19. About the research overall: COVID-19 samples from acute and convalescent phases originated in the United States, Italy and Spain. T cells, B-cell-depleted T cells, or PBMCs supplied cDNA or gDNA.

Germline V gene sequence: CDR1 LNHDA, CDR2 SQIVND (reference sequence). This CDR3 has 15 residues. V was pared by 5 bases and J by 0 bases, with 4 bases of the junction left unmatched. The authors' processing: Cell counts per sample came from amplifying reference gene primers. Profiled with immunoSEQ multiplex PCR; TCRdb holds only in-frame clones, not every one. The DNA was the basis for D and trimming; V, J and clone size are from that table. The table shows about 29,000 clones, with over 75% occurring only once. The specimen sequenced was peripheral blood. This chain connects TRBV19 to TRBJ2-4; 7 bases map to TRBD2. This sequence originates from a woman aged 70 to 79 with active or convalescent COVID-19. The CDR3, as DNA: TGTGCCAGTAGTGCCCGGGGGGTAGCCAAAAACATTCAGTACTTC. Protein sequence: CASSARGVAKNIQYF. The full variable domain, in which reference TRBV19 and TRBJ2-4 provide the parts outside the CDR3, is DGGITQSPKYLFRKEGQNVTLSCEQNLNHDAMYWYRQDPGQGLRLIYYSQIVNDFQKGDIAEGYSVSREKKESFPLTVTSAQKNPTAFYLCASSARGVAKNIQYFGAGTRLSVL.